Here is one T cell receptor beta chain with its context. V shed 7 bases and J 1 base; nucleotides not matched to a gene: 4. Germline V gives CDR1 MDHEN, CDR2 SYDVKM. The CDR3 is 14 residues long. These data come from a study of blood T cell repertoires in COVID-19. The table came from immunoSEQ multiplex PCR; TCRdb's copy has only in-frame clones and leaves some out. Of 70,000 to 85,000 clones in the sample, around 90% were seen once. This sequence was found in a woman aged 60 to 75 with active COVID-19. V usage is TRBV28 and J usage is TRBJ2-3; 8 nucleotides match TRBD1. Source material: peripheral blood. The DNA for the CDR3 is TGTGCCAGCACCCTGACAGGGGGCACAGATACGCAGTATTTT. Translating gives CASTLTGGTDTQYF. The full variable domain, in which reference TRBV28 and TRBJ2-3 provide the parts outside the CDR3, is DVKVTQSSRYLVKRTGEKVFLECVQDMDHENMFWYRQDPGLGLRLIYFSYDVKMKEKGDIPEGYSVSREKKERFSLILESASTNQTSMYLCASTLTGGTDTQYFGPGTRLTVL.